What follows is one TCR beta chain and its context. Antigen specificity is unknown. The CDR3 runs to 16 residues. Trimming removed 2 bases from V and 2 bases from J; junction bases left unmatched: 3. Germline V gene sequence: CDR1 LNHDA, CDR2 SQIVND (reference sequence). This sample was included in a study of graft-versus-host responses after intestinal transplantation. Findings of the study overall: Those patients showing graft-donor T cell macrochimerism displayed high graft-versus-host to host-versus-graft clonal ratios in allografts. GvH clones were identified in recipient marrow, with some first appearing in ileum or blood.

Measured with immunoSEQ multiplex PCR; TCRdb has only the in-frame clones, and not every one. The data contain around 110,000 clones, about nine tenths of them singletons. The TCR sequence derives from a human donor who received an intestinal transplant. This specimen consisted of unstimulated CD4+ T cells sorted from spleen or lymph node cells, obtained before intestinal transplant. V usage is TRBV19 and J usage is TRBJ2-7; 13 bases align to TRBD2. The CDR3 is CASSISGTSGAYEQYF. CDR3 in DNA: TGTGCCAGTAGTATATCCGGGACTAGCGGGGCCTACGAGCAGTACTTC.